The 10 T cell receptor beta chains reported below all come from one sample, sequenced in a study of high-grade serous ovarian cancer treatment subgroups. This table comes from immunoSEQ multiplex PCR, and its TCRdb copy is limited to in-frame clones, with some not included. The table shows 15,000 to 20,000 clones, with about 76% occurring only once. Tumor samples were obtained before definitive surgery or chemotherapy. The sample was tumor tissue. Every receptor here comes from a human donor with high-grade serous ovarian cancer.

The rearrangement uses TRBV7-3 and TRBJ2-5, with 9 bases aligning to TRBD2. The germline V gene has CDR1 SGHTA and CDR2 FQGTGA. Trimming removed 5 bases from V and 5 bases from J; junction bases left unmatched: 9. The CDR3 is made up of 15 amino acids. The CDR3 DNA is TGTGCCAGCAGCCGCGGGACTAGCTGGGGGGAGACCCAGTACTTC. The encoded protein is CASSRGTSWGETQYF.

The rearrangement links TRBV7-2 to TRBJ2-5; D not resolved. The DNA end favors TRBJ2-7, so the J call may be wrong. In germline, CDR1 is SGHTA, CDR2 FQGNSA. The CDR3 extends over 12 amino acids. CDR3 in DNA: TGTGCCAGCAGCAGGAGCACCTACGAGCAGTACTTC. Translating it yields CASSRSTYEQYF.

The rearrangement uses TRBV2 and TRBJ1-5; the D is unclear. The CDR3 extends over 13 amino acids. Between the trimmed V and J ends, which lost 3 bases and 4 bases, there was a span of 7 bases. Germline CDR1 reads SNHLY; CDR2 reads FYNNEI. The CDR3 reads CASSERGNQPQHF. The DNA for the CDR3 is TGTGCCAGCAGTGAGCGGGGAAATCAGCCCCAGCATTTT.

The genes are TRBV2 and TRBJ1-2; 7 bases align to TRBD1. From germline, CDR1 is SNHLY and CDR2 FYNNEI. The CDR3 extends over 12 amino acids. Trimming took 10 bases from V and 7 from J; bases not matched to a gene: 9. The CDR3 nucleotides are TGTGCCACAGGGGGGGGATCCATTGGCTACACCTTC. It specifies CATGGGSIGYTF.

The rearrangement links TRBV7-9 to TRBJ1-4, with D unclear. This CDR3 has 14 residues. The V gene's germline CDR1 is SEHNR and CDR2 FQNEAQ (reference sequence). Trimming cost V 3 bases and J 7 bases, with 12 bases left between them. The CDR3 region has the DNA TGTGCCAGCAGCTTCGCTCTGGACCCTGAAAAACTGTTTTTT. The encoded protein is CASSFALDPEKLFF.

This chain connects TRBV30 to TRBJ1-5; no firm D call. Germline CDR1 and CDR2: GTSNPN and SVGIG (reference sequence). The CDR3 consists of 14 residues. V was shortened by 3 bases and J by 7 bases, with 16 bases between the two germline ends. The CDR3 region has the DNA TGTGCCTGGAGACGGTCCGACCCCGGCCAGCCCCAGCATTTT. This gives the protein CAWRRSDPGQPQHF.

The chain couples TRBV5-5 to TRBJ2-7; 8 nucleotides match TRBD1. The V gene end was trimmed by 4 bases and the J gene end by 0 bases; junction bases not matched to a gene: 6. Germline CDR1 SGHKS, CDR2 YYEKEE (reference sequence). The CDR3 runs to 15 residues. The CDR3: CASSPDRGDSYEQYF. CDR3 DNA: TGTGCCAGCAGCCCTGACAGGGGCGACTCCTACGAGCAGTACTTC.

The chain combines TRBV7-2 with TRBJ2-6; no firm D call. The germline CDR1 and CDR2 sequences are SGHTA and FQGNSA. The CDR3 spans 15 residues. V gave up 1 base and J gave up 2 bases, with 6 bases separating them. CDR3 sequence reads: CASSLGSTGANVLTF. CDR3 nucleotides: TGTGCCAGCAGCTTAGGTTCAACTGGGGCCAACGTCCTGACTTTC.

J is TRBJ2-5 and V is TRBV11-2; TRBD2 aligns across 8 bases. The germline V gene has CDR1 SGHAT and CDR2 FQNNGV. This CDR3 is 15 amino acids long. Germline trimming cut 1 base from V and 7 bases from J; bases unmatched to any gene: 8. CDR3 region: CASSLGTGTRLTQYF. The CDR3 nucleotides read TGTGCCAGCAGCTTAGGCACCGGGACTAGACTGACCCAGTACTTC.

The rearrangement uses TRBV5-1 and TRBJ2-1; 15 bases fit TRBD2. The trim removed 6 bases at V and 0 bases at J, leaving 4 bases unmatched. CDR3 length: 17 amino acids. CDR1 is SGHRS and CDR2 is YFSETQ in the germline V gene. The CDR3, as DNA: TGCGCCAGCATCGGACTAGCGGGGGGGTCCTCCTACAATGAGCAGTTCTTC. It translates to CASIGLAGGSSYNEQFF.